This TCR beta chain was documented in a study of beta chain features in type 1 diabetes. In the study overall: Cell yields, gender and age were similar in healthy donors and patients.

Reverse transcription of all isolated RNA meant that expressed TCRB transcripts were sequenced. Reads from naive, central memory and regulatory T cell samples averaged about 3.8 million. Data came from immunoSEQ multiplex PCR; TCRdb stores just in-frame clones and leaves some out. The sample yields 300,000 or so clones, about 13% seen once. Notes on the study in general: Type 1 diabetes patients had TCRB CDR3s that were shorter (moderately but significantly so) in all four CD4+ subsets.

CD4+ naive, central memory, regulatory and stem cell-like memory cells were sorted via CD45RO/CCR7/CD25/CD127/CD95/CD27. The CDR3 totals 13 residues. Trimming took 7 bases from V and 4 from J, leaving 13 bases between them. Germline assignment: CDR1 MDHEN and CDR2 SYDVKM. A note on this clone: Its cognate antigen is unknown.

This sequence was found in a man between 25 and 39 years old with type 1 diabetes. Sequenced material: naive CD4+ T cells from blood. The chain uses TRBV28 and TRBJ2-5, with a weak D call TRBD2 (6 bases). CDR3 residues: CASMRQGGETQYF. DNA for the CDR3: TGTGCCAGCATGAGGCAGGGAGGAGAGACCCAGTACTTC.